The 30 T cell receptor beta chains given below trace back to one sample, sequenced in a study of blood T cells in healthy people across ages (dated by TCRdb to between 2015 and 2017). Receptors were amplified or captured by 5' RACE. The run used an Illumina HiSeq 2500. A second PCR of roughly 7 to 12 cycles was run with a J-beta primer mix and a sample-barcoded 5' primer. The raw public reads went through TCRdb reprocessing: fastp at Q25, MiXCR clone calling, in-frame beta chains kept. Identical CDR3 proteins give one entry, which carries the most common genes and DNA. The sample yields under 2 million distinct CDR3 sequences; about 35% were counted once. Around 10% of the sample comes from the top ten. Sequenced material: blood. Receptors originate from a woman aged 30 to 39 in good health.

The gene calls are TRBV20-1 and TRBJ1-5; D is unresolved. The length of the CDR3 is 13 residues. CDR1 and CDR2 (germline): DFQATT, SNEGSKA (reference sequence). The V end was cut by 3 bases, the J end by 4 bases, with 10 bases between. The CDR3 sequence is CSASSTQNQPQHF. CDR3 bases: TGCAGTGCTAGTAGTACACAGAATCAGCCCCAGCATTTT.

This clonotype turned up a few times. The V and J genes are TRBV7-9 and TRBJ2-3; no clear D gene. The V and J ends lost 1 base and 6 bases respectively, with 5 bases between them. Germline-derived CDR1 and CDR2 are SEHNR and FQNEAQ (reference sequence). The CDR3 sequence is 12 residues long. The CDR3: CASSLVDDTQYF. The CDR3 nucleotides read TGTGCCAGCAGCTTAGTGGATGATACGCAGTATTTT.

At least ten counts were recorded for this clonotype. The rearrangement joins TRBV27 to TRBJ2-1; perhaps TRBD2 as D (6 bases). Trimming left V 6 bases short and J 6 bases short, with 6 bases between. Germline V gene data show CDR1 as MNHEY and CDR2 as SMNVEV (reference sequence). The CDR3 totals 11 residues. DNA of the CDR3: TGTGCCAGCAGGACTAGCAATGAGCAGTTCTTC. Amino acid sequence: CASRTSNEQFF.

This clonotype was picked up many times. This chain connects TRBV4-1 to TRBJ2-5; the match to TRBD2 covers 8 bases. The V and J ends lost 3 bases and 8 bases, in that order; junction bases with no gene match: 14. Per germline, CDR1 MGHRA and CDR2 YSYEKL. The CDR3 sequence is 16 residues long. CDR3 loop: CASSHPAQERERTQYF. Here the CDR3 DNA reads TGCGCCAGCAGCCACCCAGCCCAGGAGCGGGAGCGAACCCAGTACTTC.

The chain recombines TRBV6-5 with TRBJ1-3; D gene unclear. V lost 6 bases, J lost 0 bases, and 6 bases lay in between. CDR1 and CDR2 from the germline V gene are MNHEY and SVGAGI. The CDR3 is 13 residues long. The CDR3 protein is CASRDNSGNTIYF. Here the CDR3 DNA reads TGTGCCAGCAGAGACAACTCTGGAAACACCATATATTTT.

This clonotype was observed a single time. The CDR3 DNA sequence: TGTGCCAGCAGCTTATGGGAACAGGGATTTGGGAGCAATCAGCCCCAGCATTTT. It codes for CASSLWEQGFGSNQPQHF. The chain carries TRBV7-8 and TRBJ1-5; a weak D match, TRBD1 (6 bases). From germline, CDR1 is SGHVS and CDR2 FQNEAQ. The CDR3 has 18 residues. V lost 2 bases and J lost 1, with 18 bases in between.

The chain uses TRBV21-1 and TRBJ2-3. TRBV21-1 is a listed pseudogene. The CDR3 spans 14 residues. CDR3 DNA sequence: TGTGCCAGCAGCAAAGAGGCCAGCACAGATACGCAGTATTTT. This sequence encodes CASSKEASTDTQYF.

This clonotype was picked up a small number of times. V and J are TRBV4-2 and TRBJ1-5; TRBD1 matches 8 bases. Losses at the gene ends were 2 bases for V and 7 bases for J; bases not matched to a gene: 7. The germline V gene has CDR1 LGHNA and CDR2 YNFKEQ. The CDR3 totals 15 residues. CDR3 in amino acids: CASSQPGQVIQPQHF. The DNA of the CDR3 is TGTGCCAGCAGCCAACCGGGACAGGTGATCCAGCCCCAGCATTTT.

V and J are TRBV7-7 and TRBJ2-4, with a weak D call TRBD1 (6 bases). The J call is doubtful: the DNA matches TRBJ2-7 better. CDR1 and CDR2 (germline): SSHAT, FNYEAQ (reference sequence). This CDR3 region has 17 residues. CDR3 protein: CASSLRAALGTRYEQYF. The CDR3 DNA sequence: TGTGCCAGCAGCTTAAGGGCCGCCTTGGGGACACGTTACGAGCAGTACTTC.

This clonotype was counted between two and nine times. V is TRBV20-1 and J is TRBJ2-3, with 9 bases identical to TRBD2. Looked up from germline, CDR1 is DFQATT and CDR2 is SNEGSKA (reference sequence). CDR3 length: 15 residues. V lost 7 bases to trimming and J lost 9 bases; unmatched junction nucleotides: 17. Here the CDR3 reads CSVTPGGRADWTQYF. The CDR3 nucleotides are TGCAGTGTCACACCCGGCGGGAGGGCCGATTGGACGCAGTATTTT.

The chain employs TRBV5-1 and TRBJ2-1, with 9 bases matching TRBD2. V lost 2 bases, J lost 4 bases, and 7 bases stayed unmatched. This CDR3 region has 16 residues. Per the germline V gene, CDR1 is SGHRS and CDR2 is YFSETQ. CDR3 region: CASSFSAGGIYNEQFF. The CDR3 nucleotides read TGCGCCAGCAGCTTTTCCGCGGGGGGGATATACAATGAGCAGTTCTTC.

This clonotype was counted ten times or more. The CDR3 DNA reads as TGTGCCAGCAGTACTGACAGGAATCAGCCCCAGCATTTT. Amino acids: CASSTDRNQPQHF. The chain recombines TRBV12-3 or TRBV12-4 with TRBJ1-5, with D possibly TRBD1 on 6 matching bases. The CDR3 has 13 amino acids. The ends were cut back, 5 bases at V and 4 bases at J, with 9 bases in the middle.

A remark on this clonotype: The DNA is left out, because the CDR3 cannot be placed on it with certainty; the CDR3 is given as TCRdb lists it. V gene TRBV6-5 combines with J gene TRBJ1-1. The CDR3 is 13 amino acids long, termini counted. Per germline, CDR1 MNHEY and CDR2 SVGAGI. The CDR3 protein is CASSTSGNTEAFF.

The chain employs TRBV28 and TRBJ1-5; 10 bases agree with TRBD1. With 4 bases clipped from V and 6 bases from J, the junction kept 3 bases outside the gene matches. Germline loops: CDR1 MDHEN, CDR2 SYDVKM. The CDR3 totals 14 residues. The CDR3 protein is CASSSTGGRQPQHF. CDR3 DNA: TGTGCCAGCAGTTCGACAGGGGGCCGTCAGCCCCAGCATTTT.

V and J are TRBV28 and TRBJ2-1, with D hard to call. V dropped 4 bases and J dropped 0 bases, with 7 bases sitting between them. CDR3 length: 14 amino acids. The germline V gene encodes CDR1 MDHEN and CDR2 SYDVKM. CDR3 nucleotide sequence: TGTGCCAGCAGTTCCCTGGACTCCTACAATGAGCAGTTCTTC. This sequence encodes CASSSLDSYNEQFF.

This clonotype was recorded a few times. This chain uses TRBV28 with TRBJ2-5; 8 bases agree with TRBD2. V trimming: 10 bases; J trimming: 11 bases; junction bases outside the gene matches: 18. CDR1 MDHEN and CDR2 SYDVKM come from the germline V gene. The CDR3 spans 14 residues. The CDR3 loop reads CATRQGLGDNEQYF. The CDR3, as DNA: TGTGCCACCCGCCAGGGACTAGGAGACAATGAGCAGTACTTC.

On this clonotype itself: A read error may produce the germline difference seen at one junction end. The chain carries TRBV20-1 and TRBJ2-1; 16 positions match TRBD2. From germline, CDR1 is DFQATT and CDR2 SNEGSKA (reference sequence). The CDR3 is made up of 18 amino acids. CDR3 amino acids: CSARDNVGTSGRANGQFF. CDR3 DNA sequence: TGCAGTGCTAGAGATAATGTAGGGACTAGCGGGAGGGCCAATGGGCAGTTCTTC.

The gene calls are TRBV15 and TRBJ2-7; 10 bases map to TRBD1. Gene TRBJ2-5 matches the end of the DNA better, so the J call may be wrong. The germline CDR1 and CDR2 sequences are LNHNV and YYDKDF (reference sequence). The CDR3 covers 15 residues. The CDR3, as DNA: TGTGCCACCAGCGGAGTGACAGGGGGCTCCCGGACCCAGTACTTC. Translation: CATSGVTGGSRTQYF.

The chain carries TRBV5-5 and TRBJ1-1, with D maybe TRBD1 (6 bases). This CDR3 comprises 16 residues. V gave up 4 bases and J gave up 0 bases, with 16 bases separating them. Looked up from germline, CDR1 is SGHKS and CDR2 is YYEKEE (reference sequence). The CDR3 here is CASSRGDITLNTEAFF. For the CDR3, the DNA is TGTGCCAGCAGCAGGGGGGACATCACCTTGAACACTGAAGCTTTCTTT.

This clonotype was found a few times. The chain employs TRBV5-6 and TRBJ1-2; D is unclear. The germline V gene has CDR1 SGHDT and CDR2 YYEEEE. The CDR3 extends over 15 amino acids. V gave up 4 bases and J gave up 0 bases, with 13 bases separating them. The CDR3, as DNA: TGTGCCAGCAGCCCGCAAACAGTCCCTAACTATGGCTACACCTTC. Protein product: CASSPQTVPNYGYTF.

In this sample, this clonotype turned up a few times. The V gene is TRBV6-2 or TRBV6-3, the J gene TRBJ1-1; 8 bases fit TRBD1. The germline gives CDR1 MNHEY, CDR2 SVGEGT. Trimming at V came to 5 bases and at J to 4 bases, leaving 6 bases not matched to a gene. The CDR3 is 14 amino acids. CDR3 sequence reads: CASSPSTGGTEAFF. The CDR3 DNA sequence: TGTGCCAGCAGTCCCTCCACAGGGGGCACTGAAGCTTTCTTT.

The chain combines TRBV20-1 with TRBJ1-6; D gene unclear. Germline CDR1 is DFQATT and CDR2 is SNEGSKA (reference sequence). V lost 0 bases and J lost 7, with 13 bases in between. The CDR3 covers 15 residues. CDR3 in DNA: TGCAGTGCTAGAGATACCCTTTGGGGAAATTCACCCCTCCACTTT. Residues: CSARDTLWGNSPLHF.

In DNA, the CDR3 is TGTGCCTGGAGTGTACGAACAGGTGCAACTAATGAAAAACTGTTTTTT. Its protein product is CAWSVRTGATNEKLFF. The genes are TRBV30 and TRBJ1-4; tentatively, D is TRBD1 (5 bases). V shed 0 bases and J shed 0 bases, with 11 bases lying between them. Germline-derived CDR1 and CDR2 are GTSNPN and SVGIG (reference sequence). The CDR3 has 16 residues.

The V and J genes are TRBV27 and TRBJ2-1; D not certain. The CDR3 covers 15 residues. CDR1 and CDR2 from the germline V gene are MNHEY and SMNVEV (reference sequence). Deletions cut 8 bases from V and 0 bases from J, with 14 bases between. The chain's CDR3 is CASGPGASSYNEQFF. In DNA, the CDR3 is TGTGCCAGCGGTCCGGGCGCGAGCTCCTACAATGAGCAGTTCTTC.

Of note for this clonotype: The junction departs from the called germline gene at one end, perhaps through a read error. The chain is built from TRBV20-1 and TRBJ2-3; D may correspond to TRBD1 or TRBD2 (5 bases each). The V gene's germline CDR1 is DFQATT and CDR2 SNEGSKA (reference sequence). The CDR3 is 12 residues long. This CDR3 is CSPIGATDAQYF. CDR3 bases: TGTAGTCCGATCGGGGCAACAGATGCGCAGTATTTT.

This clonotype has more than one count but fewer than ten. The chain employs TRBV7-9 and TRBJ1-2; 8 bases line up with TRBD1. The CDR3 length is 14 residues. The V segment lost 4 bases and the J segment 4 bases; nucleotides outside the gene matches: 5. Germline-derived CDR1 and CDR2 are SEHNR and FQNEAQ (reference sequence). The CDR3 sequence: CASSSDREGYGYTF. The CDR3 region has the DNA TGTGCCAGCAGCTCGGACAGGGAAGGCTATGGCTACACCTTC.

Turning to this clonotype: A junction end diverges from the germline sequence, so it may reflect a read error. The genes are TRBV5-1 and TRBJ1-1; D is unresolved. This CDR3 comprises 14 residues. Looked up from germline, CDR1 is SGHRS and CDR2 is YFSETQ. CDR3 in DNA: TGCGCTAGCAGCTTGGTTATGGAGGGCGCTGAAGCTTTCTTT. This translates into CASSLVMEGAEAFF.

V and J are TRBV5-1 and TRBJ2-5; tentatively, D is TRBD2 (7 bases). Trimming shortened V by 6 bases and J by 6 bases, and 18 bases separated the two germline ends. Germline V lookup: CDR1 SGHRS, CDR2 YFSETQ. The length of the CDR3 is 14 residues. The chain's CDR3 is CASIGGGGMKTQYF. CDR3 nucleotide sequence: TGCGCCAGCATTGGAGGGGGAGGGATGAAGACCCAGTACTTC.

The chain combines TRBV3-1 with TRBJ2-3; 9 bases fit TRBD1. V shed 3 bases and J 2 bases; nucleotides not matched to a gene: 6. CDR3 length equals 16 residues. CDR1 LGHDT and CDR2 YNNKEL come from the germline V gene (reference sequence). CDR3 amino acids: CASSHNWDRDTDTQYF. Written as DNA, the CDR3 is TGTGCCAGCAGCCATAATTGGGACAGGGACACAGATACGCAGTATTTT.

This chain uses TRBV7-6 with TRBJ2-3; D tentatively fits TRBD1 or TRBD2 (5 bases each). The germline CDR1 and CDR2 sequences are SGHVS and FNYEAQ. There are 16 residues in the CDR3. V lost 5 bases and J lost 1, with 16 bases in between. In DNA form, the CDR3 reads TGTGCCAGCAGCACCCGGGACGGGAAGGGCACAGATACGCAGTATTTT. Translating gives CASSTRDGKGTDTQYF.